The clone carrying this T cell receptor beta chain was recorded a few times. What it recognizes is unknown. This sample stems from a study of cytomegalovirus exposure and HLA in healthy donors. The wider study: HLA-typed donors contributed approximately 86 million unique TCRs, which were held in an early data release.

V was clipped by 2 bases and J by 0 bases; unmatched bases: 3. CDR1 and CDR2 (germline): SGHTA, FQGTGA. This CDR3 has 15 amino acids. The study's findings and limits: An analysis done earlier found most TCR beta V segments productive about 87% or about 30% of the time.

This PCR relied on a set of 60 Vbeta primers and 13 Jbeta primers. As handled by the study authors: A later analysis counted tens of millions of unique TCR beta chains, some 11 million shared. TCRdb's table, derived via immunoSEQ multiplex PCR, lists solely in-frame clones and lacks some. Clone size and the V and J calls come from that table; the DNA yielded D and trimming. This sample has roughly 160,000 clones, with around 85% found just once. The rearrangement uses TRBV7-3 and TRBJ2-7, with 8 bases identical to TRBD1. Sequences were obtained from PBMCs. The clonotype was recovered from a man younger than 35 in good health and CMV-seropositive. CDR3 region: CASSLGQGYSYEQYF. The CDR3 DNA is TGTGCCAGCAGCTTAGGACAGGGTTACTCCTACGAGCAGTACTTC.